The 14 T cell receptor beta chains below come from one sample, sequenced in a study of TIL therapy for anti-PD-1-resistant metastatic lung cancer. The immunoSEQ assay was v3. Sequencing was performed with immunoSEQ multiplex PCR; in TCRdb, only in-frame clones are kept and a portion is missing. The sample lists 35,000 or so clones; about 73% were seen once. This sample's time point: pre-treatment sample, taken before nivolumab and TIL therapy. The sample in question was blood, obtained at baseline. The receptors derive from a person aged 25 to 80 with non-small cell lung cancer.

This sequence joins TRBV5-1 and TRBJ1-4, with D perhaps TRBD1 (5 bases). V was shortened by 0 bases and J by 0 bases, with 15 bases between the two germline ends. Germline lookup yields CDR1 SGHRS and CDR2 YFSETQ. This CDR3 has 18 amino acids. This chain's CDR3 is CASSLVQGSYATNEKLFF. The CDR3 DNA sequence: TGCGCCAGCAGCTTGGTTCAGGGCAGTTACGCAACTAATGAAAAACTGTTTTTT.

In this sample, this clone turned up once. The chain has TRBV6-6 and TRBJ1-2; 8 nucleotides line up with TRBD1. The CDR3 has 16 residues. Germline V gene lookup returns CDR1 MNHNY and CDR2 SVGAGI (reference sequence). The ends lost 6 bases at V and 6 bases at J; junction bases unmatched: 15. For the CDR3, the DNA is TGTGCCAGCAGCCGCCCCACCGGACAGGGAGGCAATGGCTACACCTTC. It specifies CASSRPTGQGGNGYTF.

The chain joins TRBV28 to TRBJ2-1; D could derive from TRBD1 or TRBD2 (5 bases each). The CDR3 is 13 residues long. Trimming took 6 bases from V and 16 from J, leaving 22 bases between them. Germline V gene sequence: CDR1 MDHEN, CDR2 SYDVKM. Here the CDR3 reads CASSLSGPPCLFF. In DNA form, the CDR3 reads TGTGCCAGCAGCCTTTCGGGGCCCCCCTGTCTTTTCTTC.

This chain joins TRBV20-1 and TRBJ2-7; D ambiguous. CDR3 length equals 11 residues. Germline V CDR1 and CDR2: DFQATT, SNEGSKA (reference sequence). V was pared by 0 bases and J by 6 bases, with 6 bases between. Here the CDR3 reads CSARDDREQYF. The CDR3 region has the DNA TGCAGTGCTAGAGATGATCGCGAGCAGTACTTC.

This clone was seen only a few times. The chain carries TRBV28 and TRBJ2-3; TRBD2 matches 8 bases. The V gene end was trimmed by 6 bases and the J gene end by 5 bases; junction bases not matched to a gene: 19. The CDR3 loop spans 18 amino acids. Germline CDR1 MDHEN, CDR2 SYDVKM. The CDR3 loop is CASSPLSGAGEEGDTQYF. The CDR3 DNA follows: TGTGCCAGCAGCCCTCTATCTGGAGCGGGGGAGGAGGGAGATACGCAGTATTTT.

This chain links TRBV4-2 with TRBJ2-5; 9 bases align to TRBD1. The end of the DNA fits TRBJ2-7 better, so the J call may be wrong. This CDR3 is built from 15 residues. Germline lookup yields CDR1 LGHNA and CDR2 YNFKEQ. The CDR3 DNA reads TGTGCCAGCAGCCAAGAGTGGGACAGGGAAAGCGAGCAGTACTTC. It yields the protein CASSQEWDRESEQYF.

This sequence joins TRBV11-2 and TRBJ1-5; tentative D call: TRBD1 (6 bases). With 0 bases removed from V and 0 bases from J, the gap between germline ends came to 6 bases. CDR1 and CDR2 (germline): SGHAT, FQNNGV. The CDR3 totals 15 residues. The CDR3 loop reads CASSLDRGSNQPQHF. CDR3 DNA sequence: TGTGCCAGCAGCTTAGACAGGGGTAGCAATCAGCCCCAGCATTTT.

The CDR3: CASTGDSNFGQFF. CDR3 sequence (DNA): TGCGCCAGCACTGGAGATTCCAATTTTGGGCAGTTCTTC. The chain combines TRBV5-1 with TRBJ2-1; D gene ambiguous. This CDR3 is 13 amino acids long. The V end was cut by 6 bases, the J end by 12 bases, with 19 bases between. CDR1 is SGHRS and CDR2 is YFSETQ in the germline V gene.

The chain couples TRBV7-8 to TRBJ2-2; TRBD2 aligns across 9 bases. CDR3 size: 14 residues. V lost 6 bases, J lost 5 bases, and 4 bases stayed unmatched. The germline V gene has CDR1 SGHVS and CDR2 FQNEAQ. CDR3 loop: CASRELAGTGELFF. The CDR3 DNA reads TGTGCCAGCAGGGAGCTAGCGGGGACCGGGGAGCTGTTTTTT.

This clone was detected only a few times. The chain is built from TRBV18 and TRBJ2-2; possibly TRBD2 for D (6 bases). Trimming took off 2 bases at V and 3 bases at J, with 7 bases between the two ends. This CDR3 comprises 14 residues. CDR1 and CDR2 from the germline V gene are KGHSH and LQKENI. CDR3 bases: TGTGCCAGCTCACCAGGAGGGGACACCGGGGAGCTGTTTTTT. Encoded protein: CASSPGGDTGELFF.

The chain uses TRBV5-1 and TRBJ2-5; the match to TRBD1 covers 10 bases. The J call may be incorrect, as the DNA end agrees better with TRBJ2-7. Germline CDR1 reads SGHRS; CDR2 reads YFSETQ. CDR3 length equals 15 residues. CDR3 in amino acids: CASSLTGTGELEQYF. CDR3 nucleotide sequence: TGCGCCAGCAGCCTTACCGGGACAGGGGAACTCGAGCAGTACTTC.

The V and J genes are TRBV5-4 and TRBJ2-3; 12 bases match TRBD2. The V gene end was trimmed by 6 bases and the J gene end by 0 bases; junction bases not matched to a gene: 11. This CDR3 spans 18 amino acids. From germline, CDR1 is SGHNT and CDR2 YYREEE (reference sequence). The CDR3: CASTLRRLAGASTDTQYF. The CDR3, as DNA: TGTGCCAGCACCCTAAGGAGACTAGCGGGAGCTAGCACAGATACGCAGTATTTT.

The chain's CDR3 is CASSLVLYEQYF. The CDR3 bases are TGTGCCAGCAGTCTCGTTCTCTACGAGCAGTACTTC. The chain is built from TRBV6-1 and TRBJ2-7, with D uncertain. V dropped 5 bases and J dropped 3 bases, with 8 bases sitting between them. Germline lookup yields CDR1 MNHNS and CDR2 SASEGT. The CDR3 loop spans 12 amino acids.

The gene calls are TRBV6-1 and TRBJ1-5; no clear D gene. Germline V CDR1 and CDR2: MNHNS, SASEGT. V was trimmed by 6 bases and J by 6 bases, leaving 9 bases between them. This CDR3 is 12 amino acids long. The CDR3 DNA is TGTGCCAGCAGGGAGGGATCTCAGCCCCAGCATTTT. This codes for CASREGSQPQHF.